The 24 T cell receptor beta chains reported below all come from one sample, sequenced in a study of blood T cell repertoires in COVID-19. Method: immunoSEQ multiplex PCR; TCRdb's copy keeps in-frame clones and lacks some. The data contain over 200,000 clones, 81% of them singletons. The sequenced sample consisted of PBMCs or T cells enriched from blood (not recorded which). Every receptor here comes from a woman between 45 and 60 years old with acute COVID-19.

The chain is built from TRBV4-3 and TRBJ2-1; a weak D match, TRBD2 (5 bases). V lost 0 bases and J lost 8, with 11 bases in between. Looked up from germline, CDR1 is LGHNA and CDR2 is YSLEER. The CDR3 spans 14 residues. The CDR3 reads CASSQELAEHEQFF. In nucleotides, the CDR3 is TGCGCCAGCAGCCAAGAGCTAGCCGAGCATGAGCAGTTCTTC.

The chain couples TRBV11-2 to TRBJ2-5, with 9 bases aligning to TRBD1. This CDR3 is 15 amino acids long. The V segment lost 6 bases and the J segment 4 bases; nucleotides outside the gene matches: 9. Germline V gives CDR1 SGHAT, CDR2 FQNNGV. The CDR3 loop is CASSTQGAPLETQYF. CDR3 nucleotide sequence: TGTGCCAGCAGTACACAGGGGGCGCCTTTAGAGACCCAGTACTTC.

The CDR3 DNA follows: TGTGACCAGCGAGGAAGGAAATACAATGAGCAGTTCTTC. It yields the protein CDQRGRKYNEQFF. V gene TRBV28 combines with J gene TRBJ2-1; D is unresolved. CDR3 length: 13 amino acids. CDR1 is MDHEN, CDR2 SYDVKM, per germline.

The chain uses TRBV10-3 and TRBJ2-5; 8 bases fit TRBD1. The J segment lost 3 bases and the V segment lost 4 bases, leaving 7 bases of the junction unmatched. Germline V lookup: CDR1 ENHRY, CDR2 SYGVKD. The CDR3 loop spans 15 amino acids. CDR3 DNA: TGTGCCATCAGTGGAGGGGGACAGGCGAAAGAGACCCAGTACTTC. Translating gives CAISGGGQAKETQYF.

V usage is TRBV7-2 and J usage is TRBJ2-7, with 14 positions matching TRBD2. This CDR3 has 18 residues. The germline V gene has CDR1 SGHTA and CDR2 FQGNSA. The trim removed 5 bases at V and 1 base at J, leaving 10 bases unmatched. The CDR3 sequence: CASSPPGLAGGLSYEQYF. The CDR3 DNA follows: TGTGCCAGCAGCCCGCCTGGACTAGCGGGGGGCTTGTCCTACGAGCAGTACTTC.

This clone was found once. The chain couples TRBV28 to TRBJ1-2, with 9 bases that match TRBD1. Trimming at V came to 6 bases and at J to 8 bases, leaving 4 bases not matched to a gene. This CDR3 is built from 12 residues. Germline CDR1 and CDR2: MDHEN and SYDVKM. The CDR3 loop reads CASSTGGHGYTF. Written as DNA, the CDR3 is TGTGCCAGCAGCACAGGGGGCCACGGCTACACCTTC.

This clone was seen just once. This chain joins TRBV7-3 and TRBJ2-1; 8 nucleotides match TRBD2. CDR1 and CDR2 (germline): SGHTA, FQGTGA. Trimming at V came to 5 bases and at J to 0 bases, leaving 9 bases not matched to a gene. The CDR3 runs 17 residues. The CDR3 here is CASSPGGAGGSYNEQFF. As DNA, the CDR3 is TGTGCCAGCAGCCCCGGTGGGGCGGGGGGCTCCTACAATGAGCAGTTCTTC.

This clone was counted at least ten times. The rearrangement links TRBV19 to TRBJ2-7; 8 nucleotides agree with TRBD1. Germline loops: CDR1 LNHDA, CDR2 SQIVND (reference sequence). With V trimmed by 4 bases and J by 4 bases, 9 bases remained unmatched. The CDR3 is 15 amino acids. The CDR3 DNA is TGTGCCAGTAGTACAGGGGGCATTGGGGGATACGAGCAGTACTTC. Protein sequence: CASSTGGIGGYEQYF.

This chain joins TRBV10-1 and TRBJ1-2; no clear D. The germline V gene encodes CDR1 WNHNN and CDR2 SYGVQD (reference sequence). Trimming took 6 bases from V and 7 from J, leaving 12 bases between them. The CDR3 has 12 residues. CDR3: CASRTNPSGYTF. The CDR3 DNA follows: TGCGCCAGCAGAACAAATCCCTCTGGCTACACCTTC.

This rearrangement joins TRBV5-5 to TRBJ2-5; 7 positions match TRBD2. CDR1 is SGHKS and CDR2 is YYEKEE in the germline V gene (reference sequence). The length of the CDR3 is 16 residues. Trimming cost V 2 bases and J 1 base; bases outside gene matches: 8. The CDR3 DNA sequence: TGTGCCAGCAGCTTTCCTAGCGGTTCCACCCAAGAGACCCAGTACTTC. Translated, it gives CASSFPSGSTQETQYF.

The V and J genes are TRBV3-1 (or the pseudogene TRBV3-2) and TRBJ1-5; 9 nucleotides match TRBD1. The CDR3 covers 13 residues. Germline V gives CDR1 LGHDT, CDR2 YNNKEL (reference sequence). With 7 bases clipped from V and 5 bases from J, the junction kept 3 bases outside the gene matches. CDR3 loop: CASKGQGDQPQHF. In DNA, the CDR3 is TGTGCCAGCAAGGGACAGGGAGATCAGCCCCAGCATTTT.

The J gene is TRBJ2-7, the V gene TRBV3-1 (or the pseudogene TRBV3-2), with D hard to call. V was shortened by 2 bases and J by 6 bases, with 8 bases between the two germline ends. The CDR3 loop spans 12 amino acids. Germline assignment: CDR1 LGHDT and CDR2 YNNKEL (reference sequence). This CDR3 is CASSQSRREQYF. The CDR3 DNA reads TGTGCCAGCAGCCAAAGCAGGCGCGAGCAGTACTTC.

The chain links TRBV6-6 to TRBJ1-5; D might be TRBD1 (5 bases). Germline CDR1 MNHNY, CDR2 SVGAGI (reference sequence). V was clipped by 6 bases and J by 0 bases, with 12 bases between them. This CDR3 contains 15 residues. CDR3 DNA: TGTGCCAGCAGCCCCGGGGGTCATAGCAATCAGCCCCAGCATTTT. It specifies CASSPGGHSNQPQHF.

This clone was counted between two and nine times. The V and J genes are TRBV24-1 and TRBJ1-1; 11 bases match TRBD1. The ends lost 4 bases at V and 7 bases at J; junction bases unmatched: 4. Germline V gene data show CDR1 as KGHDR and CDR2 as SFDVKD. This CDR3 region has 14 residues. The CDR3 DNA follows: TGTGCCACCAGTGACCCCGGGACAGGGGGTGAAGCTTTCTTT. Translation gives CATSDPGTGGEAFF.

The V and J genes are TRBV19 and TRBJ1-1, with 9 bases matching TRBD1. V shed 7 bases and J 1 base; nucleotides not matched to a gene: 4. The CDR3 contains 14 residues. The germline CDR1 and CDR2 sequences are LNHDA and SQIVND (reference sequence). CDR3 protein: CASTQDRGNTEAFF. For the CDR3, the DNA is TGTGCCAGTACTCAGGACAGGGGGAACACTGAAGCTTTCTTT.

V gene TRBV19 combines with J gene TRBJ1-5, with D tentatively TRBD1 (5 bases). The length of the CDR3 is 16 residues. V lost 4 bases and J lost 0, with 13 bases in between. Looked up from germline, CDR1 is LNHDA and CDR2 is SQIVND (reference sequence). The CDR3 sequence: CASSRLGGNSNQPQHF. The CDR3 nucleotides read TGTGCCAGTAGTAGGCTGGGGGGTAATAGCAATCAGCCCCAGCATTTT.

The chain employs TRBV11-3 and TRBJ2-7, with TRBD1 identical over 10 bases. This CDR3 has 14 amino acids. V shed 8 bases, J shed 7 bases, and the junction held 11 bases outside the gene matches. Germline CDR1 SGHNT, CDR2 YENEEA. CDR3 loop: CASSEGQGSFEQYF. In nucleotides, the CDR3 is TGTGCCAGCTCCGAGGGACAGGGGTCGTTTGAGCAGTACTTC.

This chain uses TRBV27 with TRBJ1-5, with 9 bases aligning to TRBD1. Per germline, CDR1 MNHEY and CDR2 SMNVEV (reference sequence). The V and J ends lost 5 bases and 1 base, in that order; junction bases with no gene match: 9. The CDR3 is 17 amino acids. CDR3 in amino acids: CASSPSIGQGSNQPQHF. The CDR3 nucleotides read TGTGCCAGCAGTCCATCCATTGGACAGGGGAGCAATCAGCCCCAGCATTTT.

The CDR3 reads CASSITSGTLPGNTIYF. As DNA, the CDR3 is TGTGCCAGTAGTATCACCTCCGGGACTTTGCCTGGAAACACCATATATTTT. The chain employs TRBV19 and TRBJ1-3; TRBD1 might be the D (5 bases). The CDR3 covers 17 residues. Trimming removed 3 bases from V and 2 bases from J, with 17 bases in between. Germline CDR1 LNHDA, CDR2 SQIVND (reference sequence).

This chain links TRBV6-2 or TRBV6-3 with TRBJ1-5; 12 nucleotides align to TRBD1. This CDR3 is built from 16 residues. In germline, CDR1 is MNHEY, CDR2 SVGEGT. Trimming cost V 6 bases and J 6 bases; bases outside gene matches: 9. The CDR3 reads CASSPTGTGGLQPQHF. The CDR3 nucleotides read TGTGCCAGCAGCCCTACCGGGACAGGGGGCCTTCAGCCCCAGCATTTT.

This clone was found once. The chain recombines TRBV7-9 with TRBJ1-1; TRBD1 might be the D (6 bases). This CDR3 contains 13 residues. Germline lookup yields CDR1 SEHNR and CDR2 FQNEAQ (reference sequence). V lost 8 bases to trimming and J lost 1 base, with 11 bases between them. CDR3 sequence reads: CASLGQTNTEAFF. CDR3 coding DNA: TGTGCCAGCCTAGGACAGACGAACACTGAAGCTTTCTTT.

The rearrangement links TRBV19 to TRBJ2-5; TRBD1 might be the D (6 bases). CDR3 length: 16 amino acids. The V gene lost 5 bases and the J gene lost 1 base, with 17 bases spanning the gap. The germline gives CDR1 LNHDA, CDR2 SQIVND (reference sequence). This CDR3 is CASSPHATGSQETQYF. DNA of the CDR3: TGTGCCAGTAGTCCGCACGCGACAGGCTCCCAAGAGACCCAGTACTTC. Full variable domain (remainder filled in from reference TRBV19 and TRBJ2-5): DGGITQSPKYLFRKEGQNVTLSCEQNLNHDAMYWYRQDPGQGLRLIYYSQIVNDFQKGDIAEGYSVSREKKESFPLTVTSAQKNPTAFYLCASSPHATGSQETQYFGPGTRLLVL.

J is TRBJ2-1 and V is TRBV6-5; TRBD2 matches 10 bases. The CDR3 extends over 15 amino acids. Germline values: CDR1 MNHEY, CDR2 SVGAGI. V shed 6 bases and J 5 bases; nucleotides not matched to a gene: 7. The CDR3 region has the DNA TGTGCCAGCAGCCCGGGACTAGCGTATAACAATGAGCAGTTCTTC. Its protein is CASSPGLAYNNEQFF.

J is TRBJ2-5 and V is TRBV5-4; 13 positions match TRBD2. Germline CDR1 and CDR2: SGHNT and YYREEE (reference sequence). Trimming cost V 3 bases and J 5 bases; bases outside gene matches: 10. The CDR3 sequence is 17 residues long. The CDR3 nucleotides are TGTGCCAGCAGCTACCAGGGACTAGCGGGACGTGGGGAGACCCAGTACTTC. This sequence encodes CASSYQGLAGRGETQYF.